Each of the 9 T cell receptor delta chains below was sequenced from the same sample in a study of gamma-delta chains in newborns, infants, children. TCRdb re-called the reads using CATT. This table has approximately 8,000 delta-chain clones, about 1.6% appearing once. Input material: blood. These receptors were taken from a child who was a newborn, infant or young child, either healthy, febrile or measles-vaccinated (not recorded which).

This clone showed up just a few times. The TCRdb protein comes from a much larger clone and disagrees with this DNA's translation at residue 13, likely due to a read error; the protein given here is derived from the DNA. The chain links TRDV1 to TRDJ1, with TRDD3 matching over 8 bases. The CDR3 is made up of 17 amino acids. Germline values: CDR1 TSWWSYY, CDR2 QGS. The CDR3 nucleotides read TGTGCTCTTGGGCAAGCCTACTGGGGGCAATACACCAATAAACTCATCTTT. Amino acids: CALGQAYWGQYTNKLIF.

For this clone: A read error likely explains why the TCRdb protein, taken from a much larger clone, differs from this DNA's translation at residue 8; the protein shown is translated from the DNA. The CDR3 DNA sequence: TGTGCCTGTGACTTACTGGGGGCTCGGTCCTGGGACACCCGACAGATGTTTTTC. Its translation is CACDLLGARSWDTRQMFF. The chain employs TRDV2 and TRDJ3; TRDD3 aligns across 8 bases. The CDR3 consists of 18 residues. Trimming cost V 3 bases and J 1 base; bases outside gene matches: 7. Germline V gene sequence: CDR1 GEAIGNYY, CDR2 EKD.

Only a few counts were recorded for this clone. The database protein in TCRdb disagrees with the DNA translation at residue 14; the sequence shown here was translated from the DNA. The chain links TRDV1 to TRDJ1; 9 positions agree with TRDD3. Trimming at V came to 5 bases and at J to 9 bases, leaving 19 bases not matched to a gene. The CDR3 length is 17 residues. Per germline, CDR1 TSWWSYY and CDR2 QGS. CDR3 sequence reads: CALGPPRTGGRGDELIF. CDR3 nucleotides: TGTGCTCTTGGGCCACCACGTACTGGGGGACGAGGGGATGAACTCATCTTT.

In regard to this clone: Sequence at one end of the junction differs from germline and may be a read error. The chain carries TRDV1 and TRDJ1; 9 bases are a match to TRDD2. This CDR3 region has 23 residues. Per germline, CDR1 TSWWSYY and CDR2 QGS. CDR3 coding DNA: TGTGCTCTTGGGGAACCCTGGCCTTCCTACGTAGGGGGCCCTGGTGGGTACACCGATAAACCCATCTTT. Its translation is CALGEPWPSYVGGPGGYTDKPIF.

As to this clone: A read error may produce the germline difference seen at one junction end. CDR3 loop: CALGETLRCVDTRGDKPIF. CDR3 in DNA: TGTGCTCTTGGGGAAACCCTCCGCTGTGTGGATACCCGGGGCGATAAACCCATCTTT. V and J are TRDV1 and TRDJ1, with D possibly being TRDD3 (6 bases). The CDR3 spans 19 residues. The germline V gene has CDR1 TSWWSYY and CDR2 QGS.

This clone has a handful of counts. At one boundary the junction diverges from the germline segment, which might be a read error. Other nucleotide sequences from this sample produce the same CDR3. J is TRDJ1 and V is TRDV1; 10 nucleotides align to TRDD3. The CDR3 contains 17 residues. Germline V CDR1 and CDR2: TSWWSYY, QGS. The CDR3 DNA reads as TGTGCTCTTGGGGAAAGGTACTGGGGGATTAATACCGATAAACTCATCTTC. It codes for CALGERYWGINTDKLIF.

This clone was recorded a few times. One end of the junction does not line up with germline, which may come from a read error. V and J are TRDV1 and TRDJ1; 9 bases are a match to TRDD3. The CDR3 is 21 residues long. In germline, CDR1 is TSWWSYY, CDR2 QGS. CDR3 protein: CALRERASLLGEKRYTDKLIF. CDR3 DNA sequence: TGTGCTCTTAGGGAACGTGCTTCTTTACTGGGGGAGAAGCGATACACCGATAAACTCATCTTT.

Turning to this clone: The translated DNA and TCRdb's protein are not identical at residue 13; the protein here was translated from the DNA. V is TRDV1 and J is TRDJ1, with D possibly TRDD3 on 6 matching bases. The V end was cut by 0 bases, the J end by 1 base, with 21 bases between. There are 19 residues in the CDR3. Germline V gene sequence: CDR1 TSWWSYY, CDR2 QGS. CDR3 protein: CALGELPPRLGTCTDKLIF. The DNA of the CDR3 is TGTGCTCTTGGGGAACTCCCTCCTAGGCTGGGGACCTGCACCGATAAACTCATCTTT.

This clone has more than one count but fewer than ten. The translation of this DNA and the TCRdb protein of a much larger clone differ at residue 9, probably owing to a read error; the protein shown here is translated from the DNA. This chain joins TRDV1 and TRDJ1; D is perhaps TRDD3 (5 bases). Trimming removed 1 base from V and 0 bases from J, with 15 bases in between. This CDR3 region has 17 residues. Germline CDR1 reads TSWWSYY; CDR2 reads QGS. The CDR3 DNA follows: TGTGCTCTTGGGGAACGCCTGTACCGGGGGGACACCGATAAACTCATCTTT. Translation gives CALGERLYRGDTDKLIF.